Below are 3 T cell receptor beta chains sequenced from a single sample in a study of blood T cell repertoires in COVID-19. Some clones are missing from TCRdb's copy, which holds only in-frame ones; the method was immunoSEQ multiplex PCR. The table has some 350,000 clones, roughly 90% seen once. The sample comprised PBMCs or T cells enriched from blood (not recorded which). These receptors all stem from a woman in her 30s who had recovered from COVID-19.

V usage is TRBV11-3 and J usage is TRBJ2-1, with 8 bases lining up with TRBD2. This CDR3 has 17 residues. Germline loops: CDR1 SGHNT, CDR2 YENEEA. Unmatched junction bases numbered 6, after V lost 2 bases and J lost 0 bases. Here the CDR3 DNA reads TGTGCCAGCAGCTTACTTAGCGGGGCCAGCTCCTACAATGAGCAGTTCTTC. Translating gives CASSLLSGASSYNEQFF.

A few counts support this clone. The chain uses TRBV12-5 and TRBJ1-5, with a weak D call TRBD1 (6 bases). V was shortened by 9 bases and J by 0 bases, with 15 bases between the two germline ends. Per the germline V gene, CDR1 is LGHNT and CDR2 is FRNRAP. The CDR3 loop spans 15 amino acids. This chain's CDR3 is CASADRTYSNQPQHF. The CDR3 DNA reads TGTGCTAGCGCAGACAGGACCTATAGCAATCAGCCCCAGCATTTT. Full variable domain (missing parts from reference TRBV12-5 and TRBJ1-5): DARVTQTPRHKVTEMGQEVTMRCQPILGHNTVFWYRQTMMQGLELLAYFRNRAPLDDSGMPKDRFSAEMPDATLATLKIQPSEPRDSAVYFCASADRTYSNQPQHFGDGTRLSIL.

The chain employs TRBV5-4 and TRBJ1-1, with 10 bases that match TRBD1. Germline trimming cut 4 bases from V and 1 base from J; bases unmatched to any gene: 4. Germline-derived CDR1 and CDR2 are SGHNT and YYREEE (reference sequence). The CDR3 covers 15 residues. CDR3 DNA sequence: TGTGCCAGCAGCCCGAGACAGGGGGCGAACACTGAAGCTTTCTTT. This translates into CASSPRQGANTEAFF.